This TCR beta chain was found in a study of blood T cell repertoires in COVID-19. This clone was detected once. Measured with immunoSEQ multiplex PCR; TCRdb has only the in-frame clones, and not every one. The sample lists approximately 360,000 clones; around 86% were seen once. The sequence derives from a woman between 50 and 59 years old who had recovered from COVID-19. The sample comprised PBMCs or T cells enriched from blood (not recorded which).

CDR3 sequence (DNA): TGTGCCAGCAGTTTCACAGGGACCACTGAAGCTTTCTTT. It codes for CASSFTGTTEAFF. The J gene is TRBJ1-1, the V gene TRBV12-3 or TRBV12-4; D is possibly TRBD1 (6 bases). The CDR3 contains 13 residues. The germline V and J ends were trimmed by 3 bases and 4 bases, with 9 bases remaining between them.